This TCR beta chain was profiled in a study of shared T cell receptors in the human thymus. The CDR3 runs 18 residues. Germline CDR1 SGHNT, CDR2 YYREEE (reference sequence). The J segment lost 5 bases and the V segment lost 2 bases, leaving 14 bases of the junction unmatched. Measured with immunoSEQ multiplex PCR; TCRdb has only the in-frame clones, and not every one. The sample includes some 700,000 clones, approximately 85% of them seen just once. These sequences were also reported in another study, on human thymus T cells.

This receptor was obtained from a girl under three years old with a congenital heart defect. The chain joins TRBV5-4 to TRBJ1-4; 8 nucleotides match TRBD1. The material sequenced was thymocytes. CDR3 region: CASSFAPGQESSNEKLFF. CDR3 bases: TGTGCCAGCAGCTTTGCCCCGGGACAGGAATCTTCCAATGAAAAACTGTTTTTT.